This is a list of T cell receptor beta chains from one sample in a study of long-term antiretroviral therapy in people with HIV. The repertoire was sequenced with immunoSEQ multiplex PCR; TCRdb's copy has only in-frame clones and lacks some. This sample has around 12,000 clones; 88% occur once, and the top ten carry approximately 20%. Sample: unsorted PBMCs, taken 2.1 years after starting antiretroviral therapy. These receptors came from a woman in her thirties or forties with HIV. Each CDR3 is given with its conserved first and last residue.

CAISEIWGQGNSNQPQHF TRBJ1-5 TRBV10-3
CASSILRGLAGLRNEQFF TRBJ2-1 TRBV19
CASSSRRDNEKLFF TRBJ1-4 TRBV19
CASSYRPGSTNQPQHF TRBJ1-5 TRBV6-6
CAGSTDTQYF TRBJ2-3 TRBV21-1
CAWSSGTGHARAFF TRBJ1-1 TRBV30
CASSLDSSGANVLTF TRBJ2-6 TRBV9
CAISGQGNRGNYGYTF TRBJ1-2 TRBV10-3
CASSGGQGPDTQYF TRBJ2-3 TRBV5-1
CASSYAGTGVGETQYF TRBJ2-5 TRBV6-5
CASSARGANVLTF TRBJ2-6 TRBV11-2
CASSNRATNTGELFF TRBJ2-2 TRBV11-3
CASSQGPRGNTGELFF TRBJ2-2 TRBV4-1
CASSKTDNYGYTF TRBJ1-2 TRBV2
CASSGEGATNTEAFF TRBJ1-1 TRBV7-8
CASSPLAGGPDQETQYF TRBJ2-5 TRBV7-9
CASSPELDRTYQQYF TRBJ2-7 TRBV6-5
CASSLRVGGLTNYGYTF TRBJ1-2 TRBV27